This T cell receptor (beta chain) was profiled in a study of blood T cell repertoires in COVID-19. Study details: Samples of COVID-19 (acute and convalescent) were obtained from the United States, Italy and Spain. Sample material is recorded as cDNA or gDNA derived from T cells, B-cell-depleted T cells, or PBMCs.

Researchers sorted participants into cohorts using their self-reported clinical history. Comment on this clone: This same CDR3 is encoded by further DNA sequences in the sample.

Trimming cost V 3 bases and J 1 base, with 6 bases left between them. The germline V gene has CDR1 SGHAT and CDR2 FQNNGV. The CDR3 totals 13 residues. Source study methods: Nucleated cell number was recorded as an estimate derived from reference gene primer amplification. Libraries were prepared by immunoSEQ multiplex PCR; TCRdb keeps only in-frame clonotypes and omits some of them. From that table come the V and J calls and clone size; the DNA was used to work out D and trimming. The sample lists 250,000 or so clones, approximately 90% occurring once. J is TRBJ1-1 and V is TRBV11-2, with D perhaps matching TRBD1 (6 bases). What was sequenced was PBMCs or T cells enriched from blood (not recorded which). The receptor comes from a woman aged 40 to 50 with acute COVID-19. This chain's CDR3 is CASSLGQNTEAFF. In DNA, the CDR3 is TGTGCCAGCAGCTTGGGACAGAACACTGAAGCTTTCTTT.